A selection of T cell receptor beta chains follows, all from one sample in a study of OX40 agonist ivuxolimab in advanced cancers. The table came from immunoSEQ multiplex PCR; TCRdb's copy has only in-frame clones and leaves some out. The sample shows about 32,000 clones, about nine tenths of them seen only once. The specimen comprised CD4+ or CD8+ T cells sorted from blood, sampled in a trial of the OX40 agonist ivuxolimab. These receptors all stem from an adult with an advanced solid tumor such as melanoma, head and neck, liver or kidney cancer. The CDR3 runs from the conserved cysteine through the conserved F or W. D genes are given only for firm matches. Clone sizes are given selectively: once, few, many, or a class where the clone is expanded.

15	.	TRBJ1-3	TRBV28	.	TGTGCCAGCAGCTTCGGAGATTTCTCTGGAAACACCATATATTTT	CASSFGDFSGNTIYF
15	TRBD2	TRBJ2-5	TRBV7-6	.	TGTGCCAGCAGCCGTAGGGACTACGAGGAAGAGACCCAGTACTTC	CASSRRDYEEETQYF
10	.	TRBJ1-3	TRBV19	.	TGTGCCAGTTACGGAAACACCATATATTTT	CASYGNTIYF
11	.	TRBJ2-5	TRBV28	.	TGTGCCAGCACGTACAGGGAGACCCAGTACTTC	CASTYRETQYF
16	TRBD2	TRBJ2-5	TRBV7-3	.	TGTGCCAGCAGCTTAGGACTAGCGGGAGGGCCGGAGACCCAGTACTTC	CASSLGLAGGPETQYF
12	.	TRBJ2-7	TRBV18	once	TGTGCCAGCTCAGGGGGTTCCTACGAGCAGTACTTC	CASSGGSYEQYF
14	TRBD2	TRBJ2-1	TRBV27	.	TGTGCCAGCAGTTTATCTAGCGGGAGCAATGAGCAGTTCTTC	CASSLSSGSNEQFF
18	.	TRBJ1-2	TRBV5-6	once	TGTGCCAGCAGCCCGCATTCGGGGGGCCCCCCTACTAACTATGGCTACACCTTC	CASSPHSGGPPTNYGYTF
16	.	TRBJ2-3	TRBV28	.	TGTGCCAGCAGTTTCTCGAGGGGGTCTAGCACAGATACGCAGTATTTT	CASSFSRGSSTDTQYF
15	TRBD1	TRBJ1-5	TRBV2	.	TGTGCCAGCAGTGAATGGACAGGGGGGGATCAGCCCCAGCATTTT	CASSEWTGGDQPQHF
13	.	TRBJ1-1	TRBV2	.	TGTGCCAGCAGTGAGTCCGGGAATACTGAAGCTTTCTTT	CASSESGNTEAFF
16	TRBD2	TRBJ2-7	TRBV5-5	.	TGTGCCAGCAGCTTGGCGGGGGGAACTCTCTCCCACGAGCAGTACTTC	CASSLAGGTLSHEQYF
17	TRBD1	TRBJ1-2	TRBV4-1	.	TGCGCCAGCAGCCAAGGCGAGGACAGGGGATACGGCTATGGCTACACCTTC	CASSQGEDRGYGYGYTF
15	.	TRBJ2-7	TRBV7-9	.	TGTGCCAGCAGCCTCGACAGCGGGCGCACCTACGAGCAGTACTTC	CASSLDSGRTYEQYF
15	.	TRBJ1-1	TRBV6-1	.	TGTGCCAGCAGTGAGCCACCAGGGAAGAGGACTGAAGCTTTCTTT	CASSEPPGKRTEAFF
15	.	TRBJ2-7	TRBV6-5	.	TGTGCCAGCAGTTTCCAGGGAAGCCCCCCCTACGAGCAGTACTTC	CASSFQGSPPYEQYF
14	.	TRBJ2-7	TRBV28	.	TGTGCCAGCAGTCAGGGACTGTTGGCCTACGAGCAGTACTTC	CASSQGLLAYEQYF
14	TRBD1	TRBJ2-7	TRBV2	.	TGTGCCAGCAGTCCGGGACAGGGGGTGTACGAGCAGTACTTC	CASSPGQGVYEQYF
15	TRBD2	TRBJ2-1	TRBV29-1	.	TGCAGCGTTGACCGCAGGGGCGGGAGGTTTAATGAGCAGTTCTTC	CSVDRRGGRFNEQFF
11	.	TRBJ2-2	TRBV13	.	TGTGCCAGCTCACACACCGGGGAGCTGTTTTTT	CASSHTGELFF
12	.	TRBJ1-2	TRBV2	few	TGTGCCAGCAGTGACGGGGGCTATGGCTACACCTTC	CASSDGGYGYTF
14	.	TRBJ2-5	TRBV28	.	TGTGCCAGCAGTTTATTTCAGTCACAAGAGACCCAGTACTTC	CASSLFQSQETQYF
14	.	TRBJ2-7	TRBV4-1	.	TGCGCCAGCAGCCAAGGGGTTACATCCTACGAGCAGTACTTC	CASSQGVTSYEQYF
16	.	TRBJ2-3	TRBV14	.	TGTGCCAGCAGCCAAGACGGAGGGAGGAGCACAGATACGCAGTATTTT	CASSQDGGRSTDTQYF
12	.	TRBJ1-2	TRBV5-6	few	TGTGCCAGCAGCCTGGGGCTGGAGGGCTACACCTTC	CASSLGLEGYTF
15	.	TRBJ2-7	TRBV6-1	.	TGTGCCAGCAGTGAAGGGGACGGGTGGCGGGACGAGCAGTACTTC	CASSEGDGWRDEQYF
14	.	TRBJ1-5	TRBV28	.	TGTGCCAGCAGTTTTAGCAGGGATAGACAGCCCCAGCATTTT	CASSFSRDRQPQHF
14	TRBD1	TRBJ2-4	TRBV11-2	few	TGTGCCAGCAGCTTAGCCGGGACAGGGCTAGCTCAGTACTTC	CASSLAGTGLAQYF
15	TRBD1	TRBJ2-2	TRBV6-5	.	TGTGCCAGCATCGCCGGGACAGACTACACCGGGGAGCTGTTTTTT	CASIAGTDYTGELFF
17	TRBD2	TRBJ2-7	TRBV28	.	TGTGCCAGCAGTTTATCCCGAACTAGCGGGGAGAGCTACGAGCAGTACTTC	CASSLSRTSGESYEQYF
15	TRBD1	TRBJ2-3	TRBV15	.	TGTGCCACCAGCACCACAGGGGCGGTGTATGATACGCAGTATTTT	CATSTTGAVYDTQYF
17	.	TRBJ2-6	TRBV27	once	TGTGCCAGCAGTTTCGGACACCTGACCTCTGGGGCCAACGTCCTGACTTTC	CASSFGHLTSGANVLTF
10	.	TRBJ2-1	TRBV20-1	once	TGCAGTGCTTCCATGGGTCCCCTAGTCTTC	CSASMGPLVF
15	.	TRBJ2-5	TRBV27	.	TGTGCCAGCAGTCCCCAGCTCGGTTTAGTAGAGACCCAGTACTTC	CASSPQLGLVETQYF
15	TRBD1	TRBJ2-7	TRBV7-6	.	TGTGCCAGCAGCCCCCGGGACAGTACCCCCTACGAGCAGTACTTC	CASSPRDSTPYEQYF
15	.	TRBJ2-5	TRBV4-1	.	TGCGCCAGCAGCCAAGCTGAAGGGCTCCAAGAGACCCAGTACTTC	CASSQAEGLQETQYF
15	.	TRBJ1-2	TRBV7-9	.	TGTGCCAGCAGCTTAAGCGGTTTGGGGACCTATGGCTACACCTTC	CASSLSGLGTYGYTF
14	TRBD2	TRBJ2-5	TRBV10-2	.	TGCGCCAGCAGTGACCCTTTGGGGGGGGAGACCCAGTACTTC	CASSDPLGGETQYF
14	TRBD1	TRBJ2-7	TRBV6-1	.	TGTGCCAGCAGTGATACGGGGACAGGCTACGAGCAGTACTTC	CASSDTGTGYEQYF